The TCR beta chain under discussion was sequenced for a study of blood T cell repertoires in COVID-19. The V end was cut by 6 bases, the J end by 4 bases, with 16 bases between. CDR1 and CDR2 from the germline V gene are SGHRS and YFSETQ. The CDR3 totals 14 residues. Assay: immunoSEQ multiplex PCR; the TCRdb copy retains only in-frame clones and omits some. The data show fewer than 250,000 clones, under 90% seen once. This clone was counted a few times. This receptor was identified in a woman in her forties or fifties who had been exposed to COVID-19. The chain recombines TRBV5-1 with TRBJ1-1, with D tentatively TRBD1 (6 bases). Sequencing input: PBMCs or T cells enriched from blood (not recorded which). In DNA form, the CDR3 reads TGCGCCAGCATGCTATTGGTGGGGGCCACTGAAGCTTTCTTT. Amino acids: CASMLLVGATEAFF.